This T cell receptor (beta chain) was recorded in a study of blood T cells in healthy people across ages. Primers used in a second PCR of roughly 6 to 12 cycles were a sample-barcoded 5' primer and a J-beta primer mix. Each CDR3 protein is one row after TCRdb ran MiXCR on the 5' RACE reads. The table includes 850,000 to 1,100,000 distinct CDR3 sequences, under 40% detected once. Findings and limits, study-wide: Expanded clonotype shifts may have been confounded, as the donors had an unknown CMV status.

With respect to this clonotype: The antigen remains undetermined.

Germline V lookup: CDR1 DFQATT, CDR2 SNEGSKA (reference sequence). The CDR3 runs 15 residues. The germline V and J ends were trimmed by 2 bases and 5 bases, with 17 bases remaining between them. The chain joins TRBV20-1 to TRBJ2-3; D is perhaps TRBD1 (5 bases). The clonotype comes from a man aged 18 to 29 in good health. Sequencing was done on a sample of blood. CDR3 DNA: TGCAGTGCTAGAAATAAAGACAGAGGAGAAGATACGCAGTATTTT. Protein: CSARNKDRGEDTQYF.